Listed below are T cell receptor beta chains from one sample, sequenced in a study of blood T cell repertoires in COVID-19. Clones were read by immunoSEQ multiplex PCR, and TCRdb kept only the in-frame ones, dropping some. The sample has approximately 300,000 clones, approximately 83% seen once. The sequenced sample was PBMCs or T cells enriched from blood (not recorded which). The receptor source for this set is a woman in her thirties who had recovered from COVID-19. The CDR3 runs from the conserved cysteine through the conserved F or W. A D gene is named only where the DNA matches it firmly. Only some rows state a clone size, as once, few, many or a class for expanded clones.

CDR3aa	CDR3nt	v_gene	j_gene	abundance	d_gene
CASSQAGASRWFF	TGTGCCAGCAGCCAAGCGGGAGCCTCCCGGTGGTTTTTT	TRBV14	TRBJ2-2	NA	NA
CASTRDETYNEQFF	TGTGCCAGTACTCGGGATGAGACCTACAATGAGCAGTTCTTC	TRBV19	TRBJ2-1	NA	NA
CASSNGRQGDMAFF	TGTGCCAGCAGCAACGGGCGACAGGGGGATATGGCTTTCTTT	TRBV6-5	TRBJ1-1	NA	TRBD1
CASSRGQSSWHNSPLHF	TGTGCCAGCAGCCGTGGACAGTCGAGCTGGCATAATTCACCCCTCCACTTT	TRBV5-6	TRBJ1-6	NA	NA
CSVELGSTEAFF	TGCAGCGTTGAACTAGGTTCCACTGAAGCTTTCTTT	TRBV29-1	TRBJ1-1	NA	NA
CASSVEGQGIEAFF	TGTGCCAGCAGCGTAGAGGGTCAGGGAATCGAAGCTTTCTTT	TRBV9	TRBJ1-1	once	NA
CASSFLPGLDNEQFF	TGTGCCAGCAGTTTTCTCCCGGGACTTGACAATGAGCAGTTCTTC	TRBV6-5	TRBJ2-1	NA	NA
CASSQLLTEYGYTF	TGTGCCAGCAGCCAACTCTTAACAGAATATGGCTACACCTTC	TRBV3-1/TRBV3-2	TRBJ1-2	NA	NA
CASSRGRSSYNSPLHF	TGTGCCAGCAGCCGGGGCCGAAGCTCCTATAATTCACCCCTCCACTTT	TRBV14	TRBJ1-6	NA	NA
CAIYPTGGSGNTIYF	TGTGCCATTTACCCCACGGGGGGCTCTGGAAACACCATATATTTT	TRBV2	TRBJ1-3	NA	NA